This T cell receptor (beta chain) was captured by sequencing in a study of CD8+CD57+ T cells in acquired aplastic anemia. Study overall: Each DNA sample taken from sorted CD4+ and CD8+ cells came to 3 to 4 ug on average.

Study outcomes and limitations: Shared by patients and controls, fewer than 30 CD8+ CDR3s were abundant in patients.

Patients sequenced had flow cytometry evidence of CD8+CD57+ cell expansion. Severe acquired aplastic anemia was diagnosed in all patients. Patients had received no therapy at the time of blood sampling. This clonotype was seen at least ten times. What it binds is not known. The use of genomic DNA as template underpinned the TCR beta VDJ and CDR3 profiling. TCRdb called the reads again in MiXCR, with one record for every CDR3 protein. The data contain about 160,000 distinct CDR3 sequences, roughly 48% of them seen just once; the ten biggest clones take up approximately 3%. The TCR was taken from a human donor with aplastic anemia. Sequences were obtained from sorted CD4+, CD8+, or CD8+CD57+ T cells (not recorded which) from PBMCs.

The CDR3 nucleotides read TGTGCCAGCAGCTTAATGGCGGGACAGGGTGTCTATGAGCAGTTCTTC. This codes for CASSLMAGQGVYEQFF. The chain recombines TRBV7-3 with TRBJ2-1, with 9 nucleotides matching TRBD1. The ends lost 1 base at V and 8 bases at J; junction bases unmatched: 9. The CDR3 has 16 residues. CDR1 and CDR2 (germline): SGHTA, FQGTGA.